Below are 10 T cell receptor beta chains sequenced from a single sample in a study of T cell changes during pregnancy in multiple sclerosis. Here immunoSEQ multiplex PCR was the method, and the copy in TCRdb shows in-frame clones only, minus some. The sample lists about 72,000 clones, 75% to 95% occurring once. This specimen consisted of peripheral blood, obtained in the third trimester of pregnancy. The receptors here all came from a female donor in good health, enrolled as a control in a pregnancy study.

The chain links TRBV28 to TRBJ2-1; D unclear. Per germline, CDR1 MDHEN and CDR2 SYDVKM. V shed 6 bases and J shed 9 bases, with 12 bases lying between them. The CDR3 covers 12 residues. In DNA, the CDR3 is TGTGCCAGCAGGGCGGTGGCGAGTGAGCAGTTCTTC. It specifies CASRAVASEQFF.

The chain employs TRBV6-1 and TRBJ1-4; 9 nucleotides agree with TRBD1. The CDR3 length is 15 residues. CDR1 and CDR2 from the germline V gene are MNHNS and SASEGT. Trimming removed 4 bases from V and 7 bases from J; junction bases left unmatched: 7. The CDR3 here is CASSAGTGLSEKLFF. The CDR3 DNA follows: TGTGCCAGCAGTGCTGGGACAGGGCTTTCTGAAAAACTGTTTTTT.

This clone occurred once. This chain joins TRBV6-1 and TRBJ1-1, with a tentative D call TRBD1 (6 bases). This CDR3 spans 14 amino acids. Germline V CDR1 and CDR2: MNHNS, SASEGT. Trimming left V 0 bases short and J 6 bases short, with 11 bases between. CDR3 nucleotides: TGTGCCAGCAGTGAAGCCAGGGACATACCTGAAGCTTTCTTT. This gives the protein CASSEARDIPEAFF.

The genes are TRBV6-5 and TRBJ2-3; D is possibly TRBD2 (5 bases). Trimming cost V 2 bases and J 0 bases, with 9 bases left between them. In germline, CDR1 is MNHEY, CDR2 SVGAGI. CDR3 size: 15 residues. CDR3 residues: CASSYVRGSTDTQYF. The CDR3 region has the DNA TGTGCCAGCAGTTACGTTCGGGGTAGCACAGATACGCAGTATTTT.

Comment on this clone: This sample includes further DNA sequences coding for the same CDR3. The chain uses TRBV6-6 and TRBJ1-2; D gene ambiguous. Deletions cut 4 bases from V and 3 bases from J, with 3 bases between. The CDR3 runs to 11 residues. Germline lookup yields CDR1 MNHNY and CDR2 SVGAGI (reference sequence). The CDR3 coding sequence is TGTGCCAGCAGTTCCGACTATGGCTACACCTTC. Protein sequence: CASSSDYGYTF.

This chain joins TRBV6-1 and TRBJ2-7, with 15 bases aligning to TRBD2. Germline V lookup: CDR1 MNHNS, CDR2 SASEGT. Unmatched junction bases numbered 3, after V lost 4 bases and J lost 5 bases. This CDR3 has 15 amino acids. The CDR3 spells CASSAGLAGGDEQYF. DNA of the CDR3: TGTGCCAGCAGTGCCGGACTAGCGGGAGGGGACGAGCAGTACTTC.

The chain couples TRBV10-1 to TRBJ2-7; D is perhaps TRBD1 (6 bases). The CDR3 has 14 residues. In germline, CDR1 is WNHNN, CDR2 SYGVQD (reference sequence). V was clipped by 1 base and J by 0 bases, with 7 bases between them. This CDR3 reads CASSEYRDSYEQYF. CDR3 DNA sequence: TGCGCCAGCAGTGAGTACAGGGACTCCTACGAGCAGTACTTC.

This sequence joins TRBV27 and TRBJ2-2; 9 bases are shared with TRBD1. V lost 5 bases to trimming and J lost 4 bases; unmatched junction nucleotides: 8. Germline V gene lookup returns CDR1 MNHEY and CDR2 SMNVEV (reference sequence). The CDR3 length is 16 residues. The CDR3 region has the DNA TGTGCCAGCAGTCTCGACAGGGGGTGGGCCACCGGGGAGCTGTTTTTT. Its translation is CASSLDRGWATGELFF.

This chain links TRBV4-1 with TRBJ2-5, with D possibly matching TRBD2 (5 bases). Germline CDR1 is MGHRA and CDR2 is YSYEKL. Trimming took off 4 bases at V and 0 bases at J, with 15 bases between the two ends. This CDR3 spans 16 amino acids. Here the CDR3 reads CASSPLGREHQETQYF. CDR3 bases: TGCGCCAGCAGCCCTCTAGGTAGGGAGCACCAAGAGACCCAGTACTTC.

The chain employs TRBV11-2 and TRBJ2-7, with 10 bases that match TRBD2. After removal of 5 bases from V and 3 bases from J, the junction contained 7 bases not matched to a gene. The length of the CDR3 is 15 residues. Germline V lookup: CDR1 SGHAT, CDR2 FQNNGV. This chain's CDR3 is CASSIGLAESYEQYF. The CDR3 nucleotides read TGTGCCAGCAGCATTGGACTAGCGGAAAGCTACGAGCAGTACTTC.